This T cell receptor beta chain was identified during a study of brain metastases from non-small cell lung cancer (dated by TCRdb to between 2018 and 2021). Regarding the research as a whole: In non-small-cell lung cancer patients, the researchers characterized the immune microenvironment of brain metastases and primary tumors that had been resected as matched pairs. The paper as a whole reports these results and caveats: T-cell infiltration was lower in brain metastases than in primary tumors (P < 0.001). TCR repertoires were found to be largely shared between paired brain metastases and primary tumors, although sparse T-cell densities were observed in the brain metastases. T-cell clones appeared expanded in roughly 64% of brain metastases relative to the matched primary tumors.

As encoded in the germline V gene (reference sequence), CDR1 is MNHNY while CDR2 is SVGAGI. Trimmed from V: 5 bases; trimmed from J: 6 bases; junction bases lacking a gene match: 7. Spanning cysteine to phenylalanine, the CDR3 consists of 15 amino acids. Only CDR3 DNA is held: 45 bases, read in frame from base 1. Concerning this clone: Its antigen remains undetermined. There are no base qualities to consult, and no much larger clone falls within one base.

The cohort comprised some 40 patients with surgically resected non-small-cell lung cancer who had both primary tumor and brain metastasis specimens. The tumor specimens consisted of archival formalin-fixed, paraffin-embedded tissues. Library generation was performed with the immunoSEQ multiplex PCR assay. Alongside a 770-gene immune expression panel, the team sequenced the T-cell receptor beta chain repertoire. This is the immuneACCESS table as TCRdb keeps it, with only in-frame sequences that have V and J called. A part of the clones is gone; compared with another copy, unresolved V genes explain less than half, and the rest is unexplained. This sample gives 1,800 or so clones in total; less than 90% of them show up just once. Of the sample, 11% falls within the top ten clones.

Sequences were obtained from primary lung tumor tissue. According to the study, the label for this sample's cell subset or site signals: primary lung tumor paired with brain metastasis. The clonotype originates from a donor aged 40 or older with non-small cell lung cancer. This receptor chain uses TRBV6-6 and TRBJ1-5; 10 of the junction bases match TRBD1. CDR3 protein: CASSPLGTGVQPQHF. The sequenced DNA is TGTGCCAGCAGTCCCCTCGGGACAGGGGTTCAGCCCCAGCATTTT.